The TCR beta chain described here comes from a study of blood T cell repertoires in COVID-19. Across the whole study: There were acute and convalescent COVID-19 samples, and they came from the United States, Italy and Spain. Nucleic acid was either cDNA or gDNA, and it came from T cells, B-cell-depleted T cells, or PBMCs.

As originally analysed: Estimation of nucleated cell counts relied on the amplification of reference gene primers. TCRdb's copy holds only in-frame clones and misses some; the assay was immunoSEQ multiplex PCR. That table gives V, J and clone size, and the DNA gave D and trimming. The sample has hundreds of thousands of clones; over 80% are singletons. Followed longitudinally, the Seattle patients had been enrolled during active infection. This CDR3 contains 15 residues. The germline V and J ends were trimmed by 4 bases and 0 bases, with 12 bases remaining between them. CDR1 is SGHRS, CDR2 YFSETQ, per germline.

The source is a woman in her forties or fifties with COVID-19, enrolled during active disease. This rearrangement joins TRBV5-1 to TRBJ2-3; a weak D match, TRBD2 (5 bases). The sequencing input was peripheral blood. This CDR3 is CASSKDFPSTDTQYF. Here the CDR3 DNA reads TGCGCCAGCAGCAAGGACTTCCCTAGCACAGATACGCAGTATTTT.